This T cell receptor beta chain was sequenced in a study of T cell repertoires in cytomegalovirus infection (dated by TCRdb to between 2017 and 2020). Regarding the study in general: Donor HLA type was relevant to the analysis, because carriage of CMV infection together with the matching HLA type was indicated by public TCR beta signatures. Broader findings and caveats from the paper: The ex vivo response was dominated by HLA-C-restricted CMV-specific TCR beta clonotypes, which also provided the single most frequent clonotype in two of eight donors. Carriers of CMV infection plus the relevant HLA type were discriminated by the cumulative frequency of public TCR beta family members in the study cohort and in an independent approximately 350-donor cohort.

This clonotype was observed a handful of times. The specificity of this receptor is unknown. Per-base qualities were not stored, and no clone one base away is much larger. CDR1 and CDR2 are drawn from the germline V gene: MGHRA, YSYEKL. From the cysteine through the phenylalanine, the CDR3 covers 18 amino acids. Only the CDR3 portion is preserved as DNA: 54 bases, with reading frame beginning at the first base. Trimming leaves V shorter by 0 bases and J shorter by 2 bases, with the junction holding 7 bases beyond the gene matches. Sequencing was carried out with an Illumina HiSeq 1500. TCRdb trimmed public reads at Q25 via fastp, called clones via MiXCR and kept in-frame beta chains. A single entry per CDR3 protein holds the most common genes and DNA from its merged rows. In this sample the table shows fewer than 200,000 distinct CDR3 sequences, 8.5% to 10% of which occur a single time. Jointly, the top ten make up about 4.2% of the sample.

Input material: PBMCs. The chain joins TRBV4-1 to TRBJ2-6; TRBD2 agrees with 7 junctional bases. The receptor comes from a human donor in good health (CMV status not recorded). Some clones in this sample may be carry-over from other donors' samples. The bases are TGCGCCAGCAGCCAAGAAGGGACTGCGGGAGCTGGGGCCAACGTCCTGACTTTC. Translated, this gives CASSQEGTAGAGANVLTF.